Listed here are 25 T cell receptor beta chains from one sample, sequenced in a study of human T cells and chemical hapten exposure. Time point given: patch test 2, 6 weeks after DPC sensitization. Treatment of the sample: therapeutic diphenylcyclopropenone sensitization with weekly scalp DPC. TCRdb passed the RACE reads through MiXCR, listing each CDR3 protein once. This table holds about 70,000 distinct CDR3 sequences, 7.5% to 9.5% found once. The material was whole blood, obtained in connection with sensitization to the hapten diphenylcyclopropenone (DPC). The receptors shown here come from a woman aged 50 to 65 with alopecia areata. Some clones in this sample may be carry-over from other donors' samples.

J is TRBJ2-7 and V is TRBV6-1; a weak D match, TRBD2 (6 bases). This CDR3 has 15 residues. Trimming stripped 6 bases from V and 4 bases from J, with 19 bases between. Germline loops: CDR1 MNHNS, CDR2 SASEGT. CDR3: CASSETGPGDYEQYF. DNA for the CDR3: TGTGCCAGCAGCGAAACAGGACCGGGGGATTACGAGCAGTACTTC.

Only one count was recorded for this clonotype. The chain combines TRBV12-3 or TRBV12-4 with TRBJ2-7; 10 positions agree with TRBD1. V lost 6 bases, J lost 4 bases, and 9 bases stayed unmatched. The CDR3 extends over 15 amino acids. CDR3 coding DNA: TGTGCCAGCAGCCCCCTAGGGACAGGGGAGTACGAGCAGTACTTC. Translated, it gives CASSPLGTGEYEQYF.

In its sample, this clonotype was seen many times. The chain joins TRBV9 to TRBJ1-2; 9 bases align to TRBD1. This CDR3 contains 14 residues. The V gene's germline CDR1 is SGDLS and CDR2 YYNGEE. J lost 8 bases, V lost 4 bases, and 9 bases had no gene match. The CDR3 loop is CASSSRTGEYGYTF. DNA for the CDR3: TGTGCCAGCAGCTCTCGGACAGGGGAGTACGGCTACACCTTC.

This clonotype has ten or more counts. The gene calls are TRBV4-3 and TRBJ2-3, with a tentative D call TRBD2 (6 bases). Per the germline V gene, CDR1 is LGHNA and CDR2 is YSLEER. This CDR3 region has 13 residues. Trimming pared 0 bases from V and 7 bases from J, leaving 8 bases between. As DNA, the CDR3 is TGCGCCAGCAGCCAAGATGCGGGAAATACGCAGTATTTT. It translates to CASSQDAGNTQYF.

The sample holds a few counts of this clonotype. The chain couples TRBV6-6 to TRBJ2-2, with 9 nucleotides matching TRBD1. Germline CDR1 reads MNHNY; CDR2 reads SVGAGI (reference sequence). The CDR3 runs 16 residues. Trimming at V came to 5 bases and at J to 4 bases, leaving 8 bases not matched to a gene. CDR3 sequence (DNA): TGTGCCAGCAGTCCTTGGACAGGGGCCGGCACCGGGGAGCTGTTTTTT. This translates into CASSPWTGAGTGELFF.

The gene calls are TRBV11-3 and TRBJ2-3; tentatively, D is TRBD2 (6 bases). The germline gives CDR1 SGHNT, CDR2 YENEEA. The ends were cut back, 1 base at V and 4 bases at J, with 21 bases in the middle. This CDR3 is built from 18 residues. This chain's CDR3 is CASSLARDLLHVADTQYF. CDR3 coding DNA: TGTGCCAGCAGCTTAGCACGGGACTTACTGCACGTGGCAGATACGCAGTATTTT.

This clonotype was found many times. The V gene is TRBV24-1, the J gene TRBJ1-5; 8 bases line up with TRBD1. Germline CDR1 is KGHDR and CDR2 is SFDVKD. J was trimmed by 7 bases and V by 4 bases; bases with no gene match: 8. This CDR3 has 15 residues. The CDR3 DNA sequence: TGTGCCACCAGTGAACCGGGACAGGAAAACCAGCCCCAGCATTTT. It codes for CATSEPGQENQPQHF.

This clonotype was recorded many times. V is TRBV5-1 and J is TRBJ2-7; D is ambiguous. V lost 3 bases, J lost 2 bases, and 12 bases lay in between. In germline, CDR1 is SGHRS, CDR2 YFSETQ. The CDR3 spans 14 residues. The CDR3 region is CASSSHPGPYEQYF. In DNA, the CDR3 is TGCGCCAGCAGCTCCCATCCCGGGCCCTACGAGCAGTACTTC.

The sample holds many counts of this clonotype. This chain connects TRBV20-1 to TRBJ2-7, with D unclear. The CDR3 loop spans 13 amino acids. V was clipped by 0 bases and J by 0 bases, with 6 bases between them. Germline CDR1 is DFQATT and CDR2 is SNEGSKA (reference sequence). The CDR3 DNA reads TGCAGTGCTAGAGAGGAGTACTCCTACGAGCAGTACTTC. It encodes CSAREEYSYEQYF.

This clonotype showed up many times. The chain carries TRBV29-1 and TRBJ1-3, with D uncertain. Trimming took 0 bases from V and 2 from J, leaving 11 bases between them. Germline CDR1 is SQVTM and CDR2 is ANQGSEA. This CDR3 comprises 15 residues. The CDR3 DNA sequence: TGCAGCGTTGAAGATTCGCCTCAGGCTGGAAACACCATATATTTT. Translated: CSVEDSPQAGNTIYF.

This clonotype appeared many times. The genes are TRBV20-1 and TRBJ1-1; D not resolved. Germline V gives CDR1 DFQATT, CDR2 SNEGSKA (reference sequence). The CDR3 totals 16 residues. The V end lost 2 bases, the J end lost 0 bases, and 16 bases lay between the germline ends. The CDR3 DNA sequence: TGCAGTGCTAGAAAACTACGGGGAAGGGTGAACACTGAAGCTTTCTTT. Translated: CSARKLRGRVNTEAFF.

This clonotype was picked up many times. This sequence joins TRBV6-5 and TRBJ2-5; a weak D match, TRBD1 (6 bases). Germline V gene data show CDR1 as MNHEY and CDR2 as SVGAGI. The CDR3 runs to 14 residues. The V and J ends lost 5 bases and 2 bases respectively, with 12 bases between them. Here the CDR3 reads CASSPGTPQETQYF. In DNA, the CDR3 is TGTGCCAGCAGTCCCGGGACACCACAAGAGACCCAGTACTTC.

This clonotype turned up a few times. The chain recombines TRBV4-2 with TRBJ2-1; D unclear. In germline, CDR1 is LGHNA, CDR2 YNFKEQ. V lost 0 bases and J 0 bases, leaving 12 bases between the germline ends. The CDR3 has 17 amino acids. In DNA, the CDR3 is TGTGCCAGCAGCCAAGAGTTGCGCCCGAGCTCCTACAATGAGCAGTTCTTC. Its protein is CASSQELRPSSYNEQFF.

This clonotype was seen many times. The rearrangement joins TRBV29-1 to TRBJ1-3; D is undetermined. The germline gives CDR1 SQVTM, CDR2 ANQGSEA. There are 15 residues in the CDR3. The germline V and J ends were trimmed by 6 bases and 0 bases, with 15 bases remaining between them. Written as DNA, the CDR3 is TGCAGCGTGACGGCACAGTCGAGCTCTGGAAACACCATATATTTT. It yields the protein CSVTAQSSSGNTIYF.

This clonotype was found many times. The chain joins TRBV7-9 to TRBJ2-1; 10 nucleotides match TRBD2. V gave up 1 base and J gave up 4 bases; unmatched junction bases: 7. CDR1 and CDR2 from the germline V gene are SEHNR and FQNEAQ (reference sequence). This CDR3 is 17 amino acids long. The CDR3 region has the DNA TGTGCCAGCAGCTTAGGGACCACTAGCGGGATGTACAATGAGCAGTTCTTC. Its protein product is CASSLGTTSGMYNEQFF.

Ten or more counts support this clonotype. This rearrangement joins TRBV7-6 to TRBJ1-2; 12 nucleotides line up with TRBD1. The CDR3 runs to 14 residues. Trimming removed 3 bases from V and 8 bases from J; junction bases left unmatched: 4. Germline V gene lookup returns CDR1 SGHVS and CDR2 FNYEAQ. The CDR3 DNA reads as TGTGCCAGCAGCTTTGCCGGGACAGGGGGCGGCTACACCTTC. Protein: CASSFAGTGGGYTF.

Details on this clonotype: A junction end diverges from the germline sequence, so it may reflect a read error. V usage is TRBV29-1 and J usage is TRBJ1-1; perhaps TRBD1 as D (5 bases). The CDR3 is made up of 13 amino acids. Germline loops: CDR1 SQVTM, CDR2 ANQGSEA. For the CDR3, the DNA is TGCAGCGTCGGGACCTTAATGAACGCTGAAGCTTTCTTT. It is translated as CSVGTLMNAEAFF.

The rearrangement joins TRBV14 to TRBJ2-3; weak D call: TRBD1 (6 bases). V was shortened by 4 bases and J by 2 bases, with 13 bases between the two germline ends. The CDR3 runs 15 residues. Germline CDR1 is SGHDN and CDR2 is FVKESK. The CDR3 DNA reads as TGTGCCAGCAGCCCGAGGGACACACCCACAGATACGCAGTATTTT. Amino acid sequence: CASSPRDTPTDTQYF.

This clonotype was seen only a few times. The chain uses TRBV27 and TRBJ2-7; D ambiguous. CDR1 and CDR2 (germline): MNHEY, SMNVEV (reference sequence). Trimming stripped 6 bases from V and 2 bases from J, with 11 bases between. The CDR3 is made up of 13 amino acids. CDR3 sequence reads: CASSPGSAYEQYF. In nucleotides, the CDR3 is TGTGCCAGCAGCCCTGGTTCCGCCTACGAGCAGTACTTC.

The table lists this clonotype with a few counts. The V gene is TRBV4-3, the J gene TRBJ2-3; 9 bases fit TRBD2. The V gene end was trimmed by 0 bases and the J gene end by 5 bases; junction bases not matched to a gene: 9. CDR1 and CDR2 (germline): LGHNA, YSLEER. The CDR3 totals 17 residues. This CDR3 is CASSQDGAGGPGDTQYF. The CDR3 nucleotides are TGCGCCAGCAGCCAAGATGGGGCGGGAGGGCCCGGAGATACGCAGTATTTT.

This clonotype was seen ten or more times. The CDR3 region is CASSFRDHRTDTQYF. The DNA of the CDR3 is TGCGCCAGCAGCTTCCGGGACCACCGCACAGATACGCAGTATTTT. The chain uses TRBV5-1 and TRBJ2-3, with D possibly being TRBD1 or TRBD2 (5 bases each). The CDR3 contains 15 residues. In germline, CDR1 is SGHRS, CDR2 YFSETQ. V lost 2 bases and J lost 1, with 11 bases in between.

Only a few counts were recorded for this clonotype. The chain uses TRBV5-1 and TRBJ2-1; the match to TRBD2 covers 7 bases. CDR3 length: 15 amino acids. Trimming removed 1 base from V and 12 bases from J; junction bases left unmatched: 13. CDR1 and CDR2 from the germline V gene are SGHRS and YFSETQ. The CDR3: CASSLSLPHIAGQFF. CDR3 sequence (DNA): TGCGCCAGCAGCTTGTCCCTGCCTCATATAGCGGGGCAGTTCTTC.

The sample holds many counts of this clonotype. The rearrangement joins TRBV5-5 to TRBJ1-5; possibly TRBD1 for D (6 bases). The CDR3 loop spans 14 amino acids. The ends were cut back, 2 bases at V and 1 base at J, with 7 bases in the middle. Per the germline V gene, CDR1 is SGHKS and CDR2 is YYEKEE (reference sequence). CDR3 in amino acids: CASSFGQSNQPQHF. CDR3 sequence (DNA): TGTGCCAGCAGCTTCGGACAGAGCAATCAGCCCCAGCATTTT.

This clonotype occurred many times. The CDR3 loop reads CASSRRGPPDTQYF. The CDR3 bases are TGTGCCAGCAGCCGACGAGGGCCACCAGATACGCAGTATTTT. V is TRBV7-2 and J is TRBJ2-3; tentative D call: TRBD2 (5 bases). Between the trimmed V and J ends, which lost 5 bases and 4 bases, there was a span of 13 bases. This CDR3 spans 14 amino acids. Germline assignment: CDR1 SGHTA and CDR2 FQGNSA.

This clonotype occurred a few times. The chain joins TRBV29-1 to TRBJ2-3; 10 bases are shared with TRBD1. There are 13 residues in the CDR3. V shed 4 bases, J shed 4 bases, and the junction held 2 bases outside the gene matches. The germline V gene encodes CDR1 SQVTM and CDR2 ANQGSEA. DNA for the CDR3: TGCAGCGTTGCGGGACAGGGGCCAGATACGCAGTATTTT. Protein: CSVAGQGPDTQYF.